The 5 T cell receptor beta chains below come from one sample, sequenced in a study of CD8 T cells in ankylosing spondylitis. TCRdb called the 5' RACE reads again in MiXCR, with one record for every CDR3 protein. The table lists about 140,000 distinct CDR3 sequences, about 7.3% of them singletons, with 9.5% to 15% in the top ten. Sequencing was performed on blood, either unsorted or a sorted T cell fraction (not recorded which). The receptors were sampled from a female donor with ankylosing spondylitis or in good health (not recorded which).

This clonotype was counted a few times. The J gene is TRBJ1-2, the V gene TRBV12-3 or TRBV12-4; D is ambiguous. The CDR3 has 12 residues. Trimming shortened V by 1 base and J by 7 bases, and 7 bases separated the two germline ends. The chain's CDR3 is CASSLGLGGYTF. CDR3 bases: TGTGCCAGCAGTTTAGGGCTTGGTGGCTACACCTTC.

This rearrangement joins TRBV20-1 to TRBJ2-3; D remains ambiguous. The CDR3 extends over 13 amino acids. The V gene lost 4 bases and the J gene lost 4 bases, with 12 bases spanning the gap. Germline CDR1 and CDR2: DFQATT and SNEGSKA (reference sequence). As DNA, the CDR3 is TGCAGTGCTACCGATAGGGCACCAGATACGCAGTATTTT. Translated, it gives CSATDRAPDTQYF.

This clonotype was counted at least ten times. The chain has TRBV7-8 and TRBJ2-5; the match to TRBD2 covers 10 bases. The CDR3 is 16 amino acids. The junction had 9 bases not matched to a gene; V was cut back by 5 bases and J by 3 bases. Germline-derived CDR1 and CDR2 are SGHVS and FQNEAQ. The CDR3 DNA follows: TGTGCCAGCAGCCGCACTAGCGGGGCCTCGAAAGAGACCCAGTACTTC. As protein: CASSRTSGASKETQYF.

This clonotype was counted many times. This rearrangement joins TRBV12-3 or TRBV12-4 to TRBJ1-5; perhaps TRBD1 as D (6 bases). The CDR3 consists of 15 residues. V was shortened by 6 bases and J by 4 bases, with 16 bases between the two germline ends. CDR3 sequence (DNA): TGTGCCAGCAGCCACAGGGTGATGGAGAATCAGCCCCAGCATTTT. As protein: CASSHRVMENQPQHF.

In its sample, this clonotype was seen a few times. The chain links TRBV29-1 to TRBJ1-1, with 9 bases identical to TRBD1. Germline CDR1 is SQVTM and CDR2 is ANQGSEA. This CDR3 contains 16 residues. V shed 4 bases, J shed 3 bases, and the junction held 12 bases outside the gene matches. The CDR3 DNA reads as TGCAGCGTTGGAGATTGGGACAGGGAATGGGACACTGAAGCTTTCTTT. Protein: CSVGDWDREWDTEAFF.